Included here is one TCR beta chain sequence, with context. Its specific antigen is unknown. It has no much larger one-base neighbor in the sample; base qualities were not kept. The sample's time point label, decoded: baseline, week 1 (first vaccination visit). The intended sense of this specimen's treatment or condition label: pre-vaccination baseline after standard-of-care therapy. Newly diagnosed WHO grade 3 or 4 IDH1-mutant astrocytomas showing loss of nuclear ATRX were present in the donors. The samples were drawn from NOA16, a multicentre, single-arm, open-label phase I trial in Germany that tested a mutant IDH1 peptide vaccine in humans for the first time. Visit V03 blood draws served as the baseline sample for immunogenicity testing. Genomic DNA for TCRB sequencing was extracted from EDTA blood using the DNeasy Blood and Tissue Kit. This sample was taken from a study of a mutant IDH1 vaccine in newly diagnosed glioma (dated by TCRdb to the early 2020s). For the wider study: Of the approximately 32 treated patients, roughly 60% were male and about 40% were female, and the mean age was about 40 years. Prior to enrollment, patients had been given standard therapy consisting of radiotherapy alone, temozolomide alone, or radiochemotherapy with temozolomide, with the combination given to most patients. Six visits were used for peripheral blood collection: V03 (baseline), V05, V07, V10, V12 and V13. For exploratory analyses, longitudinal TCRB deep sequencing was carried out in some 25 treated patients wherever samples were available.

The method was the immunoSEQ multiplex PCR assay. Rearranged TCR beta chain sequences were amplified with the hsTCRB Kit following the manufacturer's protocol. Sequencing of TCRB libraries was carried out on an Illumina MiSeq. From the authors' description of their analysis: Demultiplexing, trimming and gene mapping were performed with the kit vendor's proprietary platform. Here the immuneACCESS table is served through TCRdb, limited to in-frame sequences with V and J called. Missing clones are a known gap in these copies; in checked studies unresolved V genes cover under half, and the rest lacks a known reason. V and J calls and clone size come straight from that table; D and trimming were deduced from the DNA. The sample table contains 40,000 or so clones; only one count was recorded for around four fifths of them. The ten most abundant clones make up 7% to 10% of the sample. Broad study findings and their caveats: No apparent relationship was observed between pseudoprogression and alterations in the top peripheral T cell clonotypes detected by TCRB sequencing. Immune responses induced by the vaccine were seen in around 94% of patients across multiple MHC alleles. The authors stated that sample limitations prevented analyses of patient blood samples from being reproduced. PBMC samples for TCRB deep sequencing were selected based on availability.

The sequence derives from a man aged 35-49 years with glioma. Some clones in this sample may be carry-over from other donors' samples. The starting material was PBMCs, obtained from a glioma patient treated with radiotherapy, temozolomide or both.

The DNA reads TGTGCCAGCAGCCTTCCTAGCGGCCAAGAGACCCAGTACTTC. Translated, it gives CASSLPSGQETQYF. The chain is assembled from TRBV5-8 and TRBJ2-5; 7 bases in between match TRBD2. Germline trimming amounts to 4 bases on V and 1 base on J, with 4 as the count of junction bases outside the gene matches. From cysteine to phenylalanine, the CDR3 is 14 amino acids long. The sequence is cut down to CDR3 DNA, 42 bases in frame from base 1. From the germline V gene, CDR1 is SGHTS and CDR2 is YDEGEE.